This T cell receptor (beta chain) originates from a study of monozygotic twins with inflammatory bowel disease. Study-wide points: In these data, no single strong IBD-associated signal or clonotype received support. Using the inverse Simpson index, IBD patients had lower TCRbeta diversity than healthy co-twins.

As for this clonotype: What it binds is unknown.

This CDR3 spans 12 amino acids. Looked up from germline, CDR1 is MNHEY and CDR2 is SMNVEV (reference sequence). With the 5' RACE reads reprocessed, TCRdb shows one record per CDR3 protein and no DNA. In all, the sample yields some 400,000 distinct CDR3 sequences. Material for sequencing was blood. The clonotype was recovered from a human donor with ulcerative colitis or Crohn's disease, or a healthy co-twin of an affected twin (not recorded which). The rearrangement joins TRBV27 to TRBJ1-1. CDR3 in amino acids: CASKDGITEAFF.